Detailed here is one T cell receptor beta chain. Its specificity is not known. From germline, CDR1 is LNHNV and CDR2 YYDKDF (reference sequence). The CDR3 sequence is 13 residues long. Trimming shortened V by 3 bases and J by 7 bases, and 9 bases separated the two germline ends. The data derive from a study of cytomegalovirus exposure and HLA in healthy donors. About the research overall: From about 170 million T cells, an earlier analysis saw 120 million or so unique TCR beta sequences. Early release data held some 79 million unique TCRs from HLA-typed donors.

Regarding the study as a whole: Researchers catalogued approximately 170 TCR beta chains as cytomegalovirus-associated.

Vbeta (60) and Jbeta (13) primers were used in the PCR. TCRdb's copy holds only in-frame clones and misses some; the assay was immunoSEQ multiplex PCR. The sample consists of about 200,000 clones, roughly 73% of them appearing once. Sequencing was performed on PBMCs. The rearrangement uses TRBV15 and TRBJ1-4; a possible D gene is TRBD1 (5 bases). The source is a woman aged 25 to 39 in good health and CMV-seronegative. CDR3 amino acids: CATSSADIEKLFF. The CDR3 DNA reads TGTGCCACCAGCAGCGCGGACATTGAAAAACTGTTTTTT.